The clone carrying this TCR beta chain was recorded at least ten times. Diagnosis used clinical symptoms, serum thyroxine, TRAb, thyroid ultrasound and orbital computed tomography. Out of 9 to 10 ml of fresh peripheral blood, PBMCs were obtained. RNA transcripts were the template, and TCR beta CDR3 regions were amplified from them. RT-PCR with HTBI primers came first, then second-round multiplex PCR. TCRdb re-analysed the multiplex PCR reads in MiXCR, keeping a single row per CDR3 protein. The sample holds about 480,000 distinct CDR3 sequences, approximately 15% seen once. This sample was taken from a study of Graves' ophthalmopathy and Graves' hyperthyroidism. This CDR3 comprises 16 residues. V gave up 7 bases and J gave up 3 bases; unmatched junction bases: 11. Germline values: CDR1 MNHEY, CDR2 SVGEGT.

The clonotype originates from a woman in her thirties with Graves' ophthalmopathy. Sequenced sample: blood. The chain recombines TRBV6-2 or TRBV6-3 with TRBJ2-2, with 7 bases fitting TRBD1. CDR3 residues: CASTMSRDSYTGELFF. Here the CDR3 DNA reads TGTGCCAGCACAATGAGCCGGGACAGTTACACCGGGGAGCTGTTTTTT.